One sample yielded the 5 T cell receptor beta chains listed below, sequenced in a study of blood T cell repertoires in COVID-19. Libraries were prepared by immunoSEQ multiplex PCR; TCRdb keeps only in-frame clonotypes and omits some of them. The sample shows 140,000 to 150,000 clones, more than 80% of them seen only once. Sequencing was carried out using peripheral blood. These receptors all stem from a man in his late teens or twenties with COVID-19, enrolled during active disease.

The J gene is TRBJ2-2, the V gene TRBV2; D perhaps matches TRBD1 (5 bases). CDR1 and CDR2 (germline): SNHLY, FYNNEI. V was cut by 11 bases and J by 6 bases, with 13 bases left in between. This CDR3 region has 12 residues. CDR3 in DNA: TGTGCCGGGGCAACTTGGCCCGGGGAGCTGTTTTTT. This encodes CAGATWPGELFF.

V gene TRBV11-2 combines with J gene TRBJ2-1; 8 nucleotides align to TRBD2. The junction had 8 bases not matched to a gene; V was cut back by 1 base and J by 9 bases. This CDR3 is built from 15 residues. The germline CDR1 and CDR2 sequences are SGHAT and FQNNGV. This chain's CDR3 is CASSLAGGLGGEQFF. The CDR3 DNA reads as TGTGCCAGCAGCTTAGCGGGAGGGCTCGGCGGTGAGCAGTTCTTC.

V usage is TRBV9 and J usage is TRBJ2-2, with 13 bases matching TRBD2. CDR3 size: 17 residues. Germline trimming cut 2 bases from V and 4 bases from J; bases unmatched to any gene: 5. Germline V gene sequence: CDR1 SGDLS, CDR2 YYNGEE. DNA for the CDR3: TGTGCCAGCAGCGTTACCGGGACTAGCGGGATCACCGGGGAGCTGTTTTTT. Protein product: CASSVTGTSGITGELFF. The variable domain in full, completed from reference TRBV9 and TRBJ2-2, reads DSGVTQTPKHLITATGQRVTLRCSPRSGDLSVYWYQQSLDQGLQFLIQYYNGEERAKGNILERFSAQQFPDLHSELNLSSLELGDSALYFCASSVTGTSGITGELFFGEGSRLTVL.

The CDR3 DNA reads TGTGCCAGCAGTTCGTTTTGGGGACACCGAAGCAATCAGCCCCAGCATTTT. This encodes CASSSFWGHRSNQPQHF. The chain is built from TRBV28 and TRBJ1-5, with D perhaps TRBD1 (6 bases). The germline CDR1 and CDR2 sequences are MDHEN and SYDVKM. The length of the CDR3 is 17 residues. The V end lost 4 bases, the J end lost 1 base, and 17 bases lay between the germline ends.

J is TRBJ1-1 and V is TRBV7-2; 7 bases agree with TRBD1. Germline CDR1 is SGHTA and CDR2 is FQGNSA. V was clipped by 5 bases and J by 4 bases; unmatched bases: 10. This CDR3 region has 15 residues. CDR3 in amino acids: CASSIVTGSGTEAFF. The CDR3 DNA follows: TGTGCCAGCAGCATCGTGACAGGGTCGGGCACTGAAGCTTTCTTT.